Sequencing of this TCR beta chain was carried out in a study of blood T cell repertoires in COVID-19. Background on the study: COVID-19 samples collected from the United States, Italy and Spain covered acute and convalescent phases. Sample material is recorded as cDNA or gDNA derived from T cells, B-cell-depleted T cells, or PBMCs.

As handled by the study authors: Estimated nucleated cell counts came from reference gene primer amplification. Only in-frame clones appear in the TCRdb table, and some are missing; sequencing was by immunoSEQ multiplex PCR. Clonal size and the V and J genes are those of that table, whereas D and trimming came from the DNA. The table lists more than 85,000 clones, roughly 76% of them singletons, with approximately 10% in the top ten. The sample comprised peripheral blood. The sequence was obtained from a woman aged 70-85 years with acute or convalescent COVID-19.

The CDR3 sequence is CASSPTQGYNEQFF. In DNA, the CDR3 is TGTGCCAGCAGCCCAACACAGGGGTACAATGAGCAGTTCTTC. This rearrangement joins TRBV2 to TRBJ2-1, with 7 bases fitting TRBD1. V was pared by 6 bases and J by 4 bases, with 6 bases of the junction left unmatched. Germline values: CDR1 SNHLY, CDR2 FYNNEI. This CDR3 is 14 amino acids long.